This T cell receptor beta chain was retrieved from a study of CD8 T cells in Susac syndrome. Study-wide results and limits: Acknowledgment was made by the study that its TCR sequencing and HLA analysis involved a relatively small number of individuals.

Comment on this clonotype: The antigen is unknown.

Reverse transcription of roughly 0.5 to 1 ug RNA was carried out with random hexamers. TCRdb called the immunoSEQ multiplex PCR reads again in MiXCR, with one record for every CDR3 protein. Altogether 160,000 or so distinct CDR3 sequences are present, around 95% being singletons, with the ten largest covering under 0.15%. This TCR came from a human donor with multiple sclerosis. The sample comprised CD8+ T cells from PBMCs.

CDR3 DNA: TGTGCCAGTAGTGCTGAGGGGCTTCAGTACTTC. Protein: CASSAEGLQYF. J is TRBJ2-4 and V is TRBV19, with D perhaps matching TRBD1 or TRBD2 (5 bases each). The CDR3 has 11 amino acids. The germline V gene has CDR1 LNHDA and CDR2 SQIVND (reference sequence). Trimming removed 5 bases at V and 11 bases at J, with 10 bases between.